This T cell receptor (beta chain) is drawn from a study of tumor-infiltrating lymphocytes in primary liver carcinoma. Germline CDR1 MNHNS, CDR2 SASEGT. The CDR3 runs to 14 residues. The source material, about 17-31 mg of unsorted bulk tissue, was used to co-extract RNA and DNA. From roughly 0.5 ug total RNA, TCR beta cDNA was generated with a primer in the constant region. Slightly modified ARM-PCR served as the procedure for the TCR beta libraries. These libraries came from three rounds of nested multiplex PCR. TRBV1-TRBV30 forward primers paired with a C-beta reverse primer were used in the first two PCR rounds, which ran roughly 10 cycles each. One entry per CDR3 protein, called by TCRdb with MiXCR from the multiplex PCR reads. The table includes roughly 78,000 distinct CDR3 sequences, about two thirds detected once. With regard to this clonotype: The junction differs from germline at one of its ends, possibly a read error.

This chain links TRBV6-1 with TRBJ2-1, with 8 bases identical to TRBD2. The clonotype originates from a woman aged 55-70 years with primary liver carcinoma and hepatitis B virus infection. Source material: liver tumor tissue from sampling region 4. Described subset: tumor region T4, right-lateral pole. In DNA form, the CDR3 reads TGTGCCAGCAGTTTGGTAGCGGGATGGCGTGAGGAGTTCTTC. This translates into CASSLVAGWREEFF.